A selection of T cell receptor beta chains follows, all from one sample in a study of siplizumab effects on memory and regulatory T cells. The data were produced by immunoSEQ multiplex PCR, yet TCRdb's version contains in-frame clones alone and is incomplete. Among roughly 97,000 clones listed, over 90% were seen once. Specimen: Tregs sorted from blood. The receptors derive from a human donor in good health. Both conserved end residues are part of each CDR3. Each record gives: D gene, V gene, clone size, J gene, CDR3 DNA, CDR3 protein. A D gene is named only where the DNA matches it firmly. Expanded clones are given a class, and other clones once, few, many or no size at all.

d_gene: TRBD2
v_gene: TRBV6-1
abundance: NA
j_gene: TRBJ2-7
CDR3nt: TGTGCCAGCAGTGCTAGCGGCTACGAGCAGTACTTC
CDR3aa: CASSASGYEQYF

d_gene: TRBD1
v_gene: TRBV9
abundance: NA
j_gene: TRBJ2-3
CDR3nt: TGTGCCAGCAGCTTTGGGACAGGGGTTGGTGCGGGCACAGATACGCAGTATTTT
CDR3aa: CASSFGTGVGAGTDTQYF

d_gene: TRBD1
v_gene: TRBV30
abundance: NA
j_gene: TRBJ1-4
CDR3nt: TGTGCCTGGAGGGGACAGGGATGGGAAAAACTGTTTTTT
CDR3aa: CAWRGQGWEKLFF

d_gene: NA
v_gene: TRBV5-1
abundance: once
j_gene: TRBJ2-1
CDR3nt: TGCGCCAGCAGCCAGCACGGGACAACCTCCTACAATGAGCAGTTCTTC
CDR3aa: CASSQHGTTSYNEQFF

d_gene: TRBD1
v_gene: TRBV9
abundance: NA
j_gene: TRBJ1-2
CDR3nt: TGTGCCAGCAGCGTGGGACAGCGCCTAAACTATGGCTACACCTTC
CDR3aa: CASSVGQRLNYGYTF

d_gene: NA
v_gene: TRBV18
abundance: NA
j_gene: TRBJ1-5
CDR3nt: TGTGCCAGCTCACCTACTCCTAATCAGCCCCAGCATTTT
CDR3aa: CASSPTPNQPQHF

d_gene: NA
v_gene: TRBV5-1
abundance: NA
j_gene: TRBJ1-1
CDR3nt: TGCGCCAGCAGCTTGGTTCCCGAGAAGGCGGAAGCTTTCTTT
CDR3aa: CASSLVPEKAEAFF

d_gene: NA
v_gene: TRBV6-5
abundance: few
j_gene: TRBJ1-1
CDR3nt: TGTGCCAGCAGTTACGACGGCGCGAACACTGAAGCTTTCTTT
CDR3aa: CASSYDGANTEAFF

d_gene: NA
v_gene: TRBV6-5
abundance: NA
j_gene: TRBJ2-1
CDR3nt: TGTGCCAGCAGTTACTCCCAGGGGAGCTCCTACAATGAACAGTTCTTC
CDR3aa: CASSYSQGSSYNEQFF

d_gene: NA
v_gene: TRBV9
abundance: once
j_gene: TRBJ2-3
CDR3nt: TGTGCCAGCAGCGCCCGGGGGGCGGGGAGCCACTATAGAACAGATACGCAGTATTTT
CDR3aa: CASSARGAGSHYRTDTQYF

d_gene: NA
v_gene: TRBV14
abundance: NA
j_gene: TRBJ1-3
CDR3nt: TGTGCCAGCAGCCAAGGGGTAGGAGGAAACACCATATATTTT
CDR3aa: CASSQGVGGNTIYF

d_gene: NA
v_gene: TRBV27
abundance: NA
j_gene: TRBJ2-1
CDR3nt: TGTGCCAGCAGTTTACGGGGAAGTAGGAGGAATGAGCAGTTCTTC
CDR3aa: CASSLRGSRRNEQFF

d_gene: NA
v_gene: TRBV4-2
abundance: NA
j_gene: TRBJ2-1
CDR3nt: TGTGCCAGCAGCCAAGGGACTTTCAGCTCCTACAATGAGCAGTTCTTC
CDR3aa: CASSQGTFSSYNEQFF

d_gene: NA
v_gene: TRBV11-3
abundance: NA
j_gene: TRBJ2-5
CDR3nt: TGTGCCAGCAGCTTACAACGTGAGACCCAGTACTTC
CDR3aa: CASSLQRETQYF

d_gene: NA
v_gene: TRBV5-1
abundance: NA
j_gene: TRBJ1-4
CDR3nt: TGCGCCAGCAGCTTCATTGGGACGGAACTGTTTTTT
CDR3aa: CASSFIGTELFF

d_gene: NA
v_gene: TRBV7-9
abundance: NA
j_gene: TRBJ1-1
CDR3nt: TGTGCCAGCAGCTTCCAGCAGGGCCGCACTGAAGCTTTCTTT
CDR3aa: CASSFQQGRTEAFF

d_gene: NA
v_gene: TRBV6-1
abundance: few
j_gene: TRBJ1-1
CDR3nt: TGTGCCAGCAGCGAGACAATCCCTTATGGAGCTTTCTTT
CDR3aa: CASSETIPYGAFF

d_gene: NA
v_gene: TRBV30
abundance: NA
j_gene: TRBJ2-7
CDR3nt: TGTGCCTGGAGTGTATGGAACGAGCAGTACTTC
CDR3aa: CAWSVWNEQYF

d_gene: NA
v_gene: TRBV6-5
abundance: NA
j_gene: TRBJ2-1
CDR3nt: TGTGCCAGCAGTTCGGGAGTCCGTTACAATGAGCAGTTCTTC
CDR3aa: CASSSGVRYNEQFF

d_gene: NA
v_gene: TRBV6-6
abundance: NA
j_gene: TRBJ2-7
CDR3nt: TGTGCCAGCGGGGGCCACAGGGCGGACGAGCAGTACTTC
CDR3aa: CASGGHRADEQYF

d_gene: NA
v_gene: TRBV5-1
abundance: NA
j_gene: TRBJ2-2
CDR3nt: TGCGCCAGCGGATATATCCACACCGGGGAGCTGTTTTTT
CDR3aa: CASGYIHTGELFF

d_gene: NA
v_gene: TRBV10-3
abundance: NA
j_gene: TRBJ1-1
CDR3nt: TGTGCCATCAGTGAGTCGAGGGGAGGGAACACTGAAGCTTTCTTT
CDR3aa: CAISESRGGNTEAFF

d_gene: NA
v_gene: TRBV7-9
abundance: NA
j_gene: TRBJ2-7
CDR3nt: TGTGCCAGCAGCTCCCGGGCCCTCCCCACCTACGAGCAGTACTTC
CDR3aa: CASSSRALPTYEQYF

d_gene: TRBD2
v_gene: TRBV12-5
abundance: NA
j_gene: TRBJ2-1
CDR3nt: TGTGCTAGTGGTTTGGGGAGGGTGCTAGCGGGTGTCGAGCAGTTCTTC
CDR3aa: CASGLGRVLAGVEQFF

d_gene: NA
v_gene: TRBV4-1
abundance: NA
j_gene: TRBJ1-6
CDR3nt: TGCGCCAGCAGCCAAGGATCGCTGGGGCGGGGTTCACCCCTCCACTTT
CDR3aa: CASSQGSLGRGSPLHF

d_gene: NA
v_gene: TRBV27
abundance: NA
j_gene: TRBJ2-5
CDR3nt: TGTGCCAGCAGTCCTCTTAACCACGCGGAGACCCAGTACTTC
CDR3aa: CASSPLNHAETQYF

d_gene: NA
v_gene: TRBV2
abundance: NA
j_gene: TRBJ2-7
CDR3nt: TGTGCCAGCAGTGAGACTTTTAGCTCCTACGAGCAGTACTTC
CDR3aa: CASSETFSSYEQYF

d_gene: TRBD1
v_gene: TRBV19
abundance: NA
j_gene: TRBJ2-2
CDR3nt: TGTGCCAGCTCGCAACTTACAGGGGGCTTCGGGGAGCTGTTTTTT
CDR3aa: CASSQLTGGFGELFF

d_gene: NA
v_gene: TRBV28
abundance: NA
j_gene: TRBJ2-1
CDR3nt: TGTGCCAGCAGTTCCCCCACGGCTAGCCTCAATGAGCAGTTCTTC
CDR3aa: CASSSPTASLNEQFF

d_gene: TRBD2
v_gene: TRBV5-6
abundance: NA
j_gene: TRBJ2-3
CDR3nt: TGTGCCGCGCCCGGGGGGGAGAGCACAGATACGCAGTATTTT
CDR3aa: CAAPGGESTDTQYF

d_gene: NA
v_gene: TRBV6-6
abundance: NA
j_gene: TRBJ2-3
CDR3nt: TGTGCCAGCAGCATCTCCAGTTGGGGGGATACGCAGTATTTT
CDR3aa: CASSISSWGDTQYF

d_gene: TRBD1
v_gene: TRBV7-9
abundance: NA
j_gene: TRBJ1-5
CDR3nt: TGTGCCAGCAGCGAGGGGACAGGGGTTCTGCAGCCCCAGCATTTT
CDR3aa: CASSEGTGVLQPQHF

d_gene: NA
v_gene: TRBV5-1
abundance: NA
j_gene: TRBJ2-1
CDR3nt: TGCGCCAGCAGCTACAACCTAGGTTATCGGGGAAGAAATGAGCAGTTCTTC
CDR3aa: CASSYNLGYRGRNEQFF

d_gene: TRBD1
v_gene: TRBV2
abundance: NA
j_gene: TRBJ1-2
CDR3nt: TGTGCCAGCAGTAACGGACAGGGGGTTGCATATGGCTACACCTTC
CDR3aa: CASSNGQGVAYGYTF

d_gene: NA
v_gene: TRBV19
abundance: NA
j_gene: TRBJ1-1
CDR3nt: TGTGCCAGTAGTATGGGAGACGGGTTGTGGACTGAAGCTTTCTTT
CDR3aa: CASSMGDGLWTEAFF

d_gene: TRBD1
v_gene: TRBV2
abundance: NA
j_gene: TRBJ2-2
CDR3nt: TGTGCCAGCAGGGACGGGACAGGCATCCCCGGGGAGCTGTTTTTT
CDR3aa: CASRDGTGIPGELFF

d_gene: NA
v_gene: TRBV6-6
abundance: once
j_gene: TRBJ1-4
CDR3nt: TGTGCCAGCAGTTACTCAGTCATTAATGAAAAACTGTTTTTT
CDR3aa: CASSYSVINEKLFF

d_gene: NA
v_gene: TRBV5-1
abundance: NA
j_gene: TRBJ2-5
CDR3nt: TGCGCCAGCAGCCCTGGGCCCATCGAGACCCAGTACTTC
CDR3aa: CASSPGPIETQYF

d_gene: NA
v_gene: TRBV27
abundance: NA
j_gene: TRBJ2-1
CDR3nt: TGTGCCAGCAGTTTCGGCCTGGGGGCCTACAATGAGCAGTTCTTC
CDR3aa: CASSFGLGAYNEQFF

d_gene: TRBD2
v_gene: TRBV7-3
abundance: NA
j_gene: TRBJ2-5
CDR3nt: TGTGCCAGCAGCTTAAGCGGGACTAGCGGGGAGACCCAGTACTTC
CDR3aa: CASSLSGTSGETQYF

d_gene: NA
v_gene: TRBV5-6
abundance: NA
j_gene: TRBJ2-6
CDR3nt: TGTGCCAGCAGCGTCCTACAGGGCGGTGGTGGGGCCAACGTCCTGACTTTC
CDR3aa: CASSVLQGGGGANVLTF

d_gene: NA
v_gene: TRBV30
abundance: once
j_gene: TRBJ2-3
CDR3nt: TGTGCCTGGACAGAGGGGGGCACAGATACGCAGTATTTT
CDR3aa: CAWTEGGTDTQYF

d_gene: TRBD1
v_gene: TRBV23-1
abundance: NA
j_gene: TRBJ1-1
CDR3nt: TGCGCCGCACAGGGGGGGAACACTGAAGCTTTCTTT
CDR3aa: CAAQGGNTEAFF

d_gene: TRBD1
v_gene: TRBV19
abundance: NA
j_gene: TRBJ2-4
CDR3nt: TGTGCCAGTAGTATAGATCTCCCCGGACAGGGAGCCAAAAACATTCAGTACTTC
CDR3aa: CASSIDLPGQGAKNIQYF

d_gene: NA
v_gene: TRBV27
abundance: once
j_gene: TRBJ2-2
CDR3nt: TGTGCCAGCAGTTATAGCCGGAACACCGGGGAGCTGTTTTTT
CDR3aa: CASSYSRNTGELFF

d_gene: NA
v_gene: TRBV2
abundance: NA
j_gene: TRBJ2-5
CDR3nt: TGTGCCAGCAGTGAAGCGAAAGAGACCCAGTACTTC
CDR3aa: CASSEAKETQYF

d_gene: NA
v_gene: TRBV21-1
abundance: NA
j_gene: TRBJ2-7
CDR3nt: TGTGCCAGCACCCTGAGGGACAAGAACACCTACGAGCAGTACTTC
CDR3aa: CASTLRDKNTYEQYF

d_gene: NA
v_gene: TRBV4-1
abundance: NA
j_gene: TRBJ2-1
CDR3nt: TGCGCCAGCAGCCAAGATACGGGAGCCTACAATGAGCAGTTCTTC
CDR3aa: CASSQDTGAYNEQFF

d_gene: TRBD1
v_gene: TRBV30
abundance: NA
j_gene: TRBJ2-7
CDR3nt: TGTGCCTGGAGTGAAAAACAGGGGTTCCACGAGCAGTACTTC
CDR3aa: CAWSEKQGFHEQYF